The 24 T cell receptor beta chains below come from one sample, sequenced in a study of cytomegalovirus exposure and HLA in healthy donors. Primers: 60 Vbeta forward and 13 Jbeta reverse. Repertoires were generated with immunoSEQ multiplex PCR, while TCRdb's copy carries only in-frame clones and drops some. The table shows about 96,000 clones, with 64% occurring only once. The sequencing input was PBMCs. These receptors came from a man aged 55 to 70 in good health and CMV-seronegative.

In this sample, this clone turned up a few times. The CDR3 bases are TGCAGCGTTGCTAGCGGGTCCGGGGAGACCCAGTACTTC. Its protein is CSVASGSGETQYF. The chain is built from TRBV29-1 and TRBJ2-5, with TRBD2 identical over 8 bases. Trimming cost V 4 bases and J 5 bases; bases outside gene matches: 6. CDR1 and CDR2 (germline): SQVTM, ANQGSEA. CDR3 length: 13 amino acids.

The V gene is TRBV27, the J gene TRBJ1-5; no clear D. This CDR3 is 13 amino acids long. Germline loops: CDR1 MNHEY, CDR2 SMNVEV (reference sequence). Deletions cut 5 bases from V and 11 bases from J, with 16 bases between. CDR3 sequence reads: CASSRTPGRAQHF. CDR3 nucleotide sequence: TGTGCCAGCAGTCGAACACCCGGGCGGGCCCAGCATTTT.

V gene TRBV5-8 combines with J gene TRBJ2-7, with a possible D match to TRBD1 (5 bases). Trimming removed 1 base from V and 3 bases from J, with 8 bases in between. CDR1 SGHTS and CDR2 YDEGEE come from the germline V gene. The CDR3 has 13 amino acids. Here the CDR3 DNA reads TGTGCCAGCAGCTTGACAGGCTACTACGAGCAGTACTTC. Protein product: CASSLTGYYEQYF. The full variable domain, rest sourced from reference TRBV5-8 and TRBJ2-7, is EAGVTQSPTHLIKTRGQQATLRCSPISGHTSVYWYQQALGLGLQFLLWYDEGEERNRGNFPPRFSGRQFPNYSSELNVNALELEDSALYLCASSLTGYYEQYFGPGTRLTVT.

CDR3 coding DNA: TGTGCCAGCAGCTTAGTCCAGGGTAGGACTGAAGCTTTCTTT. Its translation is CASSLVQGRTEAFF. The chain combines TRBV7-2 with TRBJ1-1; weak D call: TRBD1 (5 bases). The CDR3 is made up of 14 amino acids. Per germline, CDR1 SGHTA and CDR2 FQGNSA. V lost 1 base and J lost 5, with 11 bases in between.

The chain carries TRBV10-3 and TRBJ2-1; TRBD2 agrees at 7 bases. The J segment lost 8 bases and the V segment lost 4 bases, leaving 8 bases of the junction unmatched. Per germline, CDR1 ENHRY and CDR2 SYGVKD. This CDR3 comprises 14 residues. CDR3 protein: CAISGGGSRDEQFF. In DNA, the CDR3 is TGTGCCATCAGTGGGGGGGGATCTAGGGATGAGCAGTTCTTC.

The V gene is TRBV7-2, the J gene TRBJ2-5, with D perhaps TRBD2 (7 bases). CDR1 SGHTA and CDR2 FQGNSA come from the germline V gene. Trimming took 5 bases from V and 4 from J, leaving 14 bases between them. The CDR3 extends over 14 amino acids. CDR3 sequence: CASSPGGRGETQYF. The CDR3, as DNA: TGTGCCAGCAGCCCGGGGGGCCGGGGAGAGACCCAGTACTTC.

This chain uses TRBV11-3 with TRBJ2-3, with TRBD2 matching 9 bases. V gave up 4 bases and J gave up 1 base; unmatched junction bases: 0. Germline CDR1 is SGHNT and CDR2 is YENEEA. The CDR3 sequence is 14 residues long. This CDR3 reads CASSSSGGTDTQYF. DNA for the CDR3: TGTGCCAGCAGCTCTAGCGGGGGCACAGATACGCAGTATTTT.

The rearrangement uses TRBV19 and TRBJ2-3; possible D gene TRBD2, 6 bases. CDR3 size: 15 residues. Trimming took 0 bases from V and 3 from J, leaving 10 bases between them. Germline CDR1 LNHDA, CDR2 SQIVND (reference sequence). CDR3 sequence: CASSIDRGGTDTQYF. Here the CDR3 DNA reads TGTGCCAGTAGTATAGATCGGGGAGGTACAGATACGCAGTATTTT.

The chain employs TRBV18 and TRBJ1-4; 11 positions match TRBD1. Germline-derived CDR1 and CDR2 are KGHSH and LQKENI. The V gene end was trimmed by 6 bases and the J gene end by 0 bases; junction bases not matched to a gene: 3. The CDR3 contains 16 residues. The CDR3 is CASSRGQGATNEKLFF. CDR3 nucleotide sequence: TGTGCCAGCTCGCGGGGACAGGGGGCAACTAATGAAAAACTGTTTTTT.

The table lists this clone with a count of one. The chain is built from TRBV28 and TRBJ2-7; 9 bases fit TRBD1. J lost 7 bases, V lost 5 bases, and 15 bases had no gene match. Germline-derived CDR1 and CDR2 are MDHEN and SYDVKM. The CDR3 runs 16 residues. The CDR3 reads CASSPHFGGQGREQYF. The CDR3 DNA is TGTGCCAGCAGTCCTCACTTCGGGGGACAGGGAAGGGAGCAGTACTTC.

This chain uses TRBV11-2 with TRBJ2-5, with D maybe TRBD2 (5 bases). V was shortened by 5 bases and J by 5 bases, with 18 bases between the two germline ends. Per the germline V gene, CDR1 is SGHAT and CDR2 is FQNNGV. The CDR3 covers 15 residues. CDR3 nucleotide sequence: TGTGCCAGCAGCGCCCAAGTTGGGCCGGGGGAGACCCAGTACTTC. It codes for CASSAQVGPGETQYF.

This clone was seen a few times. V is TRBV4-2 and J is TRBJ1-1; no definite D call. The CDR3 has 14 residues. V lost 0 bases and J lost 2, with 7 bases in between. Looked up from germline, CDR1 is LGHNA and CDR2 is YNFKEQ. Here the CDR3 reads CASSQDRRNTEAFF. In DNA, the CDR3 is TGTGCCAGCAGCCAAGATCGGAGAAACACTGAAGCTTTCTTT.

The J gene is TRBJ1-2, the V gene TRBV18; a possible D gene is TRBD1 (6 bases). The V gene lost 5 bases and the J gene lost 5 bases, with 6 bases spanning the gap. Per the germline V gene, CDR1 is KGHSH and CDR2 is LQKENI. CDR3 length equals 11 residues. CDR3 region: CASSTGYGYTF. Written as DNA, the CDR3 is TGTGCCAGCTCAACAGGGTATGGCTACACCTTC. The full variable domain, in which reference TRBV18 and TRBJ1-2 provide the parts outside the CDR3, is NAGVMQNPRHLVRRRGQEARLRCSPMKGHSHVYWYRQLPEEGLKFMVYLQKENIIDESGMPKERFSAEFPKEGPSILRIQQVVRGDSAAYFCASSTGYGYTFGSGTRLTVV.

The CDR3 DNA reads as TGCGCCAGCAGCCAGACTAGCGCTACCTACGAGCAGTACTTC. Protein product: CASSQTSATYEQYF. This rearrangement joins TRBV5-1 to TRBJ2-5; 8 nucleotides line up with TRBD2. The closer fit of TRBJ2-7 to the DNA end suggests the J call may be wrong. Germline CDR1 and CDR2: SGHRS and YFSETQ. This CDR3 contains 14 residues.

This chain uses TRBV14 with TRBJ2-1, with 11 bases matching TRBD2. Trimming took 1 base from V and 13 from J; bases not matched to a gene: 3. Per the germline V gene, CDR1 is SGHDN and CDR2 is FVKESK. This CDR3 contains 13 residues. The CDR3 spells CASSQGLAGGQFF. Written as DNA, the CDR3 is TGTGCCAGCAGCCAAGGCCTAGCGGGAGGACAGTTCTTC.

This clone was counted only a few times. The chain couples TRBV4-1 to TRBJ1-5; D gene ambiguous. Germline CDR1 and CDR2: MGHRA and YSYEKL. Trimming took 0 bases from V and 6 from J, leaving 12 bases between them. The CDR3 has 15 amino acids. In DNA form, the CDR3 reads TGCGCCAGCAGCCAAGATGTGGGTGGAGGTCAGCCCCAGCATTTT. Its protein is CASSQDVGGGQPQHF.

The chain is built from TRBV28 and TRBJ1-5, with TRBD1 matching over 11 bases. Germline CDR1 MDHEN, CDR2 SYDVKM. CDR3 size: 14 residues. V gave up 5 bases and J gave up 5 bases; unmatched junction bases: 2. CDR3 nucleotides: TGTGCCAGCAGTGGGACAGGGGGGGATCAGCCCCAGCATTTT. This encodes CASSGTGGDQPQHF.

V and J are TRBV4-2 and TRBJ1-1; weak D call: TRBD1 (6 bases). Trimming removed 6 bases at V and 0 bases at J, with 8 bases between. CDR1 and CDR2 from the germline V gene are LGHNA and YNFKEQ. The CDR3 has 13 amino acids. The CDR3 sequence is CASSRQVNTEAFF. The CDR3 region has the DNA TGTGCCAGCAGTCGACAGGTGAACACTGAAGCTTTCTTT.

This clone came up a few times. The gene calls are TRBV7-9 and TRBJ1-2; a possible D gene is TRBD1 (6 bases). The V and J ends lost 3 bases and 2 bases respectively, with 7 bases between them. In germline, CDR1 is SEHNR, CDR2 FQNEAQ (reference sequence). This CDR3 has 13 residues. The CDR3 bases are TGTGCCAGCAGCTTTGACAGGAACTATGGCTACACCTTC. It translates to CASSFDRNYGYTF.

V gene TRBV10-1 combines with J gene TRBJ2-7, with D perhaps TRBD1 (6 bases). This CDR3 spans 13 amino acids. Germline V lookup: CDR1 WNHNN, CDR2 SYGVQD (reference sequence). With 3 bases removed from V and 7 bases from J, the gap between germline ends came to 13 bases. CDR3 sequence (DNA): TGCGCCAGCAGTGAAACAGGGTGGGAAGAGCAGTACTTC. This encodes CASSETGWEEQYF.

DNA for the CDR3: TGTGCCAGTAGTCCCCGGGGATGGCTTACGCAGTATTTT. This gives the protein CASSPRGWLTQYF. The chain is built from TRBV19 and TRBJ2-3; a possible D gene is TRBD2 (5 bases). CDR1 and CDR2 (germline): LNHDA, SQIVND (reference sequence). The length of the CDR3 is 13 residues. Trimming shortened V by 5 bases and J by 8 bases, and 14 bases separated the two germline ends.

The chain employs TRBV29-1 and TRBJ2-5, with 9 bases matching TRBD1. The CDR3 has 16 residues. The germline V gene has CDR1 SQVTM and CDR2 ANQGSEA. V gave up 6 bases and J gave up 4 bases; unmatched junction bases: 15. CDR3 region: CSVQSLGTGMGETQYF. CDR3 sequence (DNA): TGCAGCGTACAAAGCCTCGGGACAGGGATGGGAGAGACCCAGTACTTC.

The chain employs TRBV12-5 and TRBJ2-3; possible D gene TRBD2, 7 bases. Germline V gene lookup returns CDR1 LGHNT and CDR2 FRNRAP. This CDR3 has 16 amino acids. Between the trimmed V and J ends, which lost 1 base and 4 bases, there was a span of 15 bases. The CDR3 reads CASGLGLGAGADTQYF. In nucleotides, the CDR3 is TGTGCTAGTGGTTTGGGTTTGGGGGCGGGGGCAGATACGCAGTATTTT.

A single count supports this clone. The rearrangement uses TRBV28 and TRBJ1-5, with TRBD1 identical over 7 bases. After removal of 6 bases from V and 5 bases from J, the junction contained 13 bases not matched to a gene. The CDR3 consists of 16 residues. Germline V lookup: CDR1 MDHEN, CDR2 SYDVKM. CDR3 sequence (DNA): TGTGCCAGCAGATTGACAGGGACGTTGGGGGATCAGCCCCAGCATTTT. Translating gives CASRLTGTLGDQPQHF.